A selection of T cell receptor beta chains follows, all from one sample in a study of T cell repertoires in cytomegalovirus infection. A single record per CDR3 protein comes from TCRdb applying MiXCR to the reads. The sample contains over 150,000 distinct CDR3 sequences, 13% to 15% of which appear only once. Sample: PBMCs. All receptors derive from a human donor in good health (CMV status not recorded). Some clones in this sample may be carry-over from other donors' samples. CDR3s include the opening cysteine and the closing phenylalanine or tryptophan. A D gene is named only where the DNA matches it firmly. For some rows the clone size is stated as once, few or many, or as a class when expanded; others skip it.

NA,NA,10,TRBV28,TRBJ1-6,TGTGCCACCCACGGTTCACCCCGCCACTTT,CATHGSPRHF
many,TRBD2,15,TRBV7-2,TRBJ2-7,TGTGCCAGCAGCTTAAACAGCGGGATCTCCTACGAGCAGTACTTC,CASSLNSGISYEQYF
many,NA,16,TRBV7-9,TRBJ2-5,TGTGCCAGCAGCTTAGGGGAGAGAGGAACGTGGGAGACCCAGTACTTC,CASSLGERGTWETQYF
few,TRBD1,15,TRBV7-9,TRBJ2-5,TGTGCCAGCAGCCACTGGGGACAGGGGGCAGAGACCCAGTACTTC,CASSHWGQGAETQYF
many,NA,13,TRBV7-2,TRBJ2-7,TGTGCCAGCAGCTTTGGGGGACTTTACGAGCAGTACTTC,CASSFGGLYEQYF
NA,NA,14,TRBV24-1,TRBJ1-1,TGTGCCACTAATACCTCAACACCGAACACTGAAGCTTTCTTT,CATNTSTPNTEAFF
many,NA,14,TRBV7-2,TRBJ1-5,TGTGCCAGCAGCTTAATTTATGGCAATCAGCCCCAGCATTTT,CASSLIYGNQPQHF
NA,TRBD2,17,TRBV20-1,TRBJ2-1,TGCAGTGCTAAGAGGGGGACTAGCGGAGGGAACTACAATGAGCAGTTCTTC,CSAKRGTSGGNYNEQFF
NA,NA,15,TRBV29-1,TRBJ2-7,TGCAGCGTTCAATTCGGGCTTTCTGAAACCTACGAGCAGTACTTC,CSVQFGLSETYEQYF
few,TRBD1,16,TRBV14,TRBJ1-1,TGTGCCAGCAGCCGAGGACAGGGGAGTCGTGACACTGAAGCTTTCTTT,CASSRGQGSRDTEAFF
few,TRBD2,16,TRBV5-4,TRBJ2-2,TGTGCCAGCAGCTTAACTAGCGGGCCGAACACCGGGGAGCTGTTTTTT,CASSLTSGPNTGELFF
many,NA,14,TRBV6-1,TRBJ2-1,TGTGCCAGCAGTCTCACGGGGGCCTACAATGAGCAGTTCTTC,CASSLTGAYNEQFF
many,TRBD1,15,TRBV28,TRBJ1-5,TGTGCCAGCAGGGCCCCAGGGGGGGACAATCAGCCCCAGCATTTT,CASRAPGGDNQPQHF
NA,TRBD1,13,TRBV5-5,TRBJ1-1,TGTGCCAGCAGCTTGGACAGGGGGGTTGAAGCTTTCTTT,CASSLDRGVEAFF
many,TRBD1,16,TRBV7-2,TRBJ2-3,TGTGCCAGCAGCTTCAGGACAGGACCACGCACAGATACGCAGTATTTT,CASSFRTGPRTDTQYF
many,TRBD1,15,TRBV7-2,TRBJ2-5,TGTGCCAGCAGCCCTAGGGACAGGGGAATGGAGACCCAGTACTTC,CASSPRDRGMETQYF
few,TRBD1,14,TRBV6-6,TRBJ2-4,TGTGCCAGCAGTCCCGGACAGGGATCGAACATTCAGTACTTC,CASSPGQGSNIQYF
many,NA,15,TRBV12-3/TRBV12-4,TRBJ2-2,TGTGCCAGCAGTTTAGCTGTAGCGACAACCGGGGAGCTGTTTTTT,CASSLAVATTGELFF
NA,NA,11,TRBV14,TRBJ1-1,TGTGCCAGCAGCTTCAATGGAGAAGCTTTCTTT,CASSFNGEAFF
NA,TRBD2,14,TRBV28,TRBJ2-1,TGTGCCAGCACCCTTCGGGGGGTGTACAATGAGCAGTTCTTC,CASTLRGVYNEQFF
many,TRBD1,16,TRBV2,TRBJ2-7,TGTGCCAGCTATGGAAGGGGACAGGGGGTTCAAGACGAGCAGTACTTC,CASYGRGQGVQDEQYF
many,NA,15,TRBV19,TRBJ1-2,TGTGCCAGTAGTATCTCCACGGTACCTAACTATGGCTACACCTTC,CASSISTVPNYGYTF
few,NA,16,TRBV9,TRBJ2-6,TGTGCCAGCAGCGATGGAGATGGCTCTGGGGCCAACGTCCTGACTTTC,CASSDGDGSGANVLTF
many,NA,15,TRBV11-2,TRBJ2-5,TGTGCCAGCAGCTTAGATATTGGGGGGCAGAAGACCCAGTACTTC,CASSLDIGGQKTQYF
many,NA,17,TRBV7-2,TRBJ1-6,TGTGCCAGCAGCTTGAGACGGACGAGCTCCTATAATTCACCCCTCCACTTT,CASSLRRTSSYNSPLHF
few,NA,12,TRBV7-9,TRBJ2-1,TGTGCCAGCAGCTTAGGATGGAATGAGCAGTTCTTC,CASSLGWNEQFF
NA,NA,13,TRBV19,TRBJ2-5,TGTGCCAGTAGCGTTAGTGGTAAAGAGACCCAGTACTTC,CASSVSGKETQYF
few,NA,15,TRBV9,TRBJ2-7,TGTGCCAGCAGCCCCCGGGTAGCGGATGAATACGAGCAGTACTTC,CASSPRVADEYEQYF
NA,NA,11,TRBV6-1,TRBJ1-4,TGTGCCAGCGATGATAATGAAAAACTGTTTTTT,CASDDNEKLFF
NA,TRBD2,14,TRBV10-3,TRBJ2-3,TGTGCCATCAGTGAATGGCGGGAGCGTGATACGCAGTATTTT,CAISEWRERDTQYF